This note documents a single T cell receptor (beta chain) sequence. The antigen is undetermined. With constant-segment primers, 5'RACE yielded cDNA libraries of TCR alpha and TCR beta that carried sample barcodes and UMIs. MiXCR was run by TCRdb on the 5' RACE reads, yielding one entry per CDR3 protein. The sample carries about 400,000 distinct CDR3 sequences, roughly 14% recorded once. The sample belongs to a study of T-cell memory formation after mild COVID-19. Study-wide findings and caveats: Day 15 to 85 contracting clones showed balanced CD4/CD8; later expanders leaned CD4+. Second-wave clones reaching peak frequency on day 37 lacked confirmed SARS-CoV-2 specificity.

This TCR derives from a man aged 18 to 35 who had mild COVID-19 (a few samples of this study predate the infection). Cell type and time point are not known. Specimen: PBMCs or a T cell subset sorted from them (not recorded which).

The CDR3 sequence is CSAAGQETQYF. CDR3 bases: TGCAGTGCTGCGGGACAAGAGACCCAGTACTTC. The chain uses TRBV20-1 and TRBJ2-5, with D perhaps matching TRBD2 (6 bases). This CDR3 has 11 residues. Germline CDR1 and CDR2: DFQATT and SNEGSKA (reference sequence). V lost 5 bases to trimming and J lost 2 bases, with 6 bases between them.